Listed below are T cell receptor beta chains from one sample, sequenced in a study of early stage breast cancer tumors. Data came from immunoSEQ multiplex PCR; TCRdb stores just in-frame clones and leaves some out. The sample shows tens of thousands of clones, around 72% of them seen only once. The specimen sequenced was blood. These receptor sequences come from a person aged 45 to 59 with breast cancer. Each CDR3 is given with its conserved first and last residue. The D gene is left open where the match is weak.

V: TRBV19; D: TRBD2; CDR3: CASSSLAGAFYNEQFF
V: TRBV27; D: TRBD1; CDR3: CASSLQGPSLDRRAQYF
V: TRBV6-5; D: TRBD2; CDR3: CATKGLGETQYF
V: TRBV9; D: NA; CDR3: CASSHPRGREGTDTQYF
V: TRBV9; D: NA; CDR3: CASSPQDSMNTEAFF
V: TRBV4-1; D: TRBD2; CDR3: CASSQGDGTSGFTDTQYF
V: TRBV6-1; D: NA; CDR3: CAGGILAYEQYF
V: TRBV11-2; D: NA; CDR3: CASSPPGSLGTQYF
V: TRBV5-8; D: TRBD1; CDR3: CASSLTGGEDNQPQHF
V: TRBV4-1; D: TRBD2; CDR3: CASSQDPPGLAASYEQYF
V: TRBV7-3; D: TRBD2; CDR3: CASRETSGISGANVLTF
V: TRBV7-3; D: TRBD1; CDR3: CASSMGQGGSYNEQFF
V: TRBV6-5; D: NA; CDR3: CASSYSRIGDNEQFF
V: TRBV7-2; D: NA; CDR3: CASSLTRETQYF
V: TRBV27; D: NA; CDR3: CASSPGGRNEQFF
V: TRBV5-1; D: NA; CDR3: CASSLATRGSYEQYF
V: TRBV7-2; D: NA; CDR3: CASSFAVQPYEQYF
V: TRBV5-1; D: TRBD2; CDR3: CASSPGTTLPLTYNEQFF
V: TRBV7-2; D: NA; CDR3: CASSRTTEEQFF
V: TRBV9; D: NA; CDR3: CASSAEGQFYGYTF
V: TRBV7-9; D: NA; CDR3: CASSPTGGNQPQHF
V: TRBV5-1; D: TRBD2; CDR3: CASSLVGGGAEETQYF
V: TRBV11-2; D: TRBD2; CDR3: CASSLVRGAGELFF
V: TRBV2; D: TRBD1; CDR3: CASRAGTGSSYEQYF
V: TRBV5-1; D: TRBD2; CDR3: CASSAGLAGVRSTDTQYF
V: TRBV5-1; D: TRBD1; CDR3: CASSRTTGGETQYF
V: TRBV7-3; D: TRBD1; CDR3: CASSPSGDSHYEQYF
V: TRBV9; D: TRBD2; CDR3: CASSVALAGSYNEQFF
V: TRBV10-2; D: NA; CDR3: CASSETGGYTF
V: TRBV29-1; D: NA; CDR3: CSAPGRAGAQEQFF
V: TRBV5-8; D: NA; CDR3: CASSLTPQHGYTF
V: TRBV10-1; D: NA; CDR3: CASSEPTGNEQFF
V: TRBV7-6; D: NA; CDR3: CASSAVVAGLETQYF
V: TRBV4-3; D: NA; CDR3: CASSQDPGEGQPQHF
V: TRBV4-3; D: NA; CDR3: CASSQRWNTEAFF
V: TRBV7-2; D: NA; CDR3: CASSLGQGMDKNIQYF
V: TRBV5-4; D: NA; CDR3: CASSLERRGTDTQYF
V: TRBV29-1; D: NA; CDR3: CSVAEVSYEQYF
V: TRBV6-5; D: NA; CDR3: CASSYGRGNEQFF
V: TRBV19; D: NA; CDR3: CASSVFFRDINSYEQYF
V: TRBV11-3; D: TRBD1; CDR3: CASSPASWDRGAEQYF
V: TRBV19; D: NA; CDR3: CASTAAPTSGANVLTF
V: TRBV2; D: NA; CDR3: CASGPGNTEAFF
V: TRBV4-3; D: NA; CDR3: CASSQQEVVERQAQYF
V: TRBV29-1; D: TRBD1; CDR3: CSVDGQGSSGYTF
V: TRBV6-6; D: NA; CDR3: CASRGLGDTDTQYF
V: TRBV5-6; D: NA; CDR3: CASSFQGSNQPQHF
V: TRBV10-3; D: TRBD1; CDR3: CAISESPGQGVTGELFF
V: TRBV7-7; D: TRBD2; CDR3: CASSLAGGSGGPQETQYF
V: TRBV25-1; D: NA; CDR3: CASSEQGSNTGELFF
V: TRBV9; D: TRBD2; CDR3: CASSSSGARTGELFF
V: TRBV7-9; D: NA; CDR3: CASSPGTAGYEQYF
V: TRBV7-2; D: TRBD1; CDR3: CASSWGQGPYEQYF
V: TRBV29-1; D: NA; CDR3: CSGLNTGELFF
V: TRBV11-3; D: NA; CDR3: CASSSGPGTDTQYF
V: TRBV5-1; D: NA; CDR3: CASSQTVDPNEQFF
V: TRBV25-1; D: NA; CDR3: CASSEYGSAIGRADTQYF